This record looks at one TCR beta chain sequence and its context. The antigen is undetermined. The record originates from a study of T cell repertoires in cytomegalovirus infection. On the study more broadly: Matching HLA type, along with CMV infection, was indicated by public TCR beta signatures. Regarding the study as a whole: The study found HLA-C-restricted CMV-specific TCR beta clonotypes dominating the ex vivo response.

The V segment lost 8 bases and the J segment 4 bases; nucleotides outside the gene matches: 9. The CDR3 is 13 residues long. The germline CDR1 and CDR2 sequences are SQVTM and ANQGSEA. One entry per CDR3 protein results from TCRdb running MiXCR on the reads. The table shows around 450,000 distinct CDR3 sequences, with approximately 32% occurring only once. The clonotype was recovered from a human donor in good health (CMV status not recorded). Some clones in this sample may be carry-over from other donors' samples. This chain connects TRBV29-1 to TRBJ1-2; 8 bases agree with TRBD1. The sample consisted of PBMCs. The CDR3 DNA reads TGCAGCACGACCCTTACAGGGGGCTATGGCTACACCTTC. Amino acid sequence: CSTTLTGGYGYTF. Variable domain in full (rest from reference TRBV29-1 and TRBJ1-2): SAVISQKPSRDICQRGTSLTIQCQVDSQVTMMFWYRQQPGQSLTLIATANQGSEATYESGFVIDKFPISRPNLTFSTLTVSNMSPEDSSIYLCSTTLTGGYGYTFGSGTRLTVV.